This T cell receptor beta chain was sequenced during a study of post-analysis software for immune sequencing data. Note on this clonotype: No antigen is known for it.

Whole-study results and caveats: Patients used a handful of TRBV segments, including TRBV5-6, TRBV5-1 and TRBV20-1, more often than controls. Significantly decreased normalized Chao1 diversity was recorded for multiple sclerosis patients relative to controls.

The CDR3 runs 13 residues. Germline V CDR1 and CDR2: MNHNS, SASEGT. Trimming at V came to 10 bases and at J to 7 bases, leaving 10 bases not matched to a gene. Every TCR beta cDNA library bore unique molecular identifiers. With about 0.95 to 11 million T cells as the source, hundreds of thousands of cDNA molecules resulted. TCRdb reanalysed the PCR reads using MiXCR and keeps one entry per CDR3 protein. The top ten clones hold roughly 4.9% of a sample with around 770,000 distinct CDR3 sequences, 46% of them seen once. Sequencing was performed on blood. The TCR comes from a girl aged 5-17 years with multiple sclerosis. This chain uses TRBV6-1 with TRBJ1-2, with 9 bases lining up with TRBD1. The chain's CDR3 is CATGGQGGLGYTF. DNA of the CDR3: TGTGCCACTGGGGGACAGGGAGGCCTTGGCTACACCTTC.